The next 10 T cell receptor beta chains were all read from a single sample in a study of T cells in Graves' hyperthyroidism and ophthalmopathy. RNA transcripts yielded amplified TCR beta CDR3 regions. An initial round of RT-PCR targeting the TCR CDR3 relied on the HTBI primer set. MiXCR was run by TCRdb on the multiplex PCR reads, yielding one entry per CDR3 protein. The table shows a few hundred thousand distinct CDR3 sequences, with 46% occurring only once. The sequencing sample was made of peripheral blood or thyroid tissue (not recorded which). The receptors here all came from a woman under 30 with Graves' hyperthyroidism.

This clonotype turned up a few times. The J gene is TRBJ2-2, the V gene TRBV27, with a possible D match to TRBD1 (5 bases). The CDR3 consists of 13 residues. The V end lost 8 bases, the J end lost 3 bases, and 10 bases lay between the germline ends. In germline, CDR1 is MNHEY, CDR2 SMNVEV (reference sequence). CDR3 protein: CASHDSYTGELFF. DNA of the CDR3: TGTGCCAGCCACGACAGCTACACCGGGGAGCTGTTTTTT.

V and J are TRBV5-5 and TRBJ2-5, with TRBD2 matching over 13 bases. The V segment lost 4 bases and the J segment 5 bases; nucleotides outside the gene matches: 5. The CDR3 extends over 15 amino acids. Germline assignment: CDR1 SGHKS and CDR2 YYEKEE (reference sequence). Here the CDR3 reads CASSHGTSGTETQYF. CDR3 sequence (DNA): TGTGCCAGCAGCCACGGGACTAGCGGGACCGAGACCCAGTACTTC.

J is TRBJ1-3 and V is TRBV9, with 7 bases matching TRBD1. The length of the CDR3 is 14 residues. Germline CDR1 is SGDLS and CDR2 is YYNGEE. Germline trimming cut 3 bases from V and 0 bases from J; bases unmatched to any gene: 0. The CDR3 is CASSAGGSGNTIYF. DNA for the CDR3: TGTGCCAGCAGCGCAGGGGGCTCTGGAAACACCATATATTTT.

J is TRBJ2-7 and V is TRBV28, with TRBD2 matching over 13 bases. The CDR3 runs 15 residues. Germline CDR1 is MDHEN and CDR2 is SYDVKM. The V and J ends lost 4 bases and 3 bases, in that order; junction bases with no gene match: 3. CDR3 in amino acids: CASSSWTSGSYEQYF. As DNA, the CDR3 is TGTGCCAGCAGTTCTTGGACTAGCGGGAGCTACGAGCAGTACTTC.

About this clonotype itself: The germline gene is not matched at one end of the junction; a read error may be the cause. The chain joins TRBV3-1 to TRBJ2-7; no clear D gene. Germline loops: CDR1 LGHDT, CDR2 YNNKEL (reference sequence). This CDR3 is 12 amino acids long. This CDR3 is CAGSRLGYEQYF. The CDR3 nucleotides are TGTGCCGGCAGCCGGCTGGGGTACGAGCAGTACTTC.

This clonotype was seen at least ten times. This chain connects TRBV6-5 to TRBJ2-5, with TRBD2 as a possible D gene (5 bases). The CDR3 is made up of 13 amino acids. V lost 6 bases to trimming and J lost 5 bases, with 13 bases between them. CDR1 is MNHEY and CDR2 is SVGAGI in the germline V gene. The CDR3 spells CASRPSAGETQYF. The DNA of the CDR3 is TGTGCCAGCAGACCCTCCGCGGGTGAGACCCAGTACTTC.

The chain carries TRBV20-1 and TRBJ2-7; TRBD2 matches 12 bases. Germline V CDR1 and CDR2: DFQATT, SNEGSKA (reference sequence). CDR3 length: 14 amino acids. Germline trimming cut 0 bases from V and 6 bases from J; bases unmatched to any gene: 3. The CDR3 here is CSARDLAGGAEQYF. CDR3 nucleotides: TGCAGTGCTAGAGATCTAGCGGGAGGGGCCGAGCAGTACTTC.

This chain joins TRBV10-3 and TRBJ1-6, with 11 bases lining up with TRBD1. The germline V gene has CDR1 ENHRY and CDR2 SYGVKD. The V segment lost 6 bases and the J segment 6 bases; nucleotides outside the gene matches: 4. The CDR3 covers 15 residues. In DNA, the CDR3 is TGTGCCATCAGGAGGACAGGGGGCGGTAATTCACCCCTCCACTTT. Translating it yields CAIRRTGGGNSPLHF.

Many counts were recorded for this clonotype. The chain has TRBV19 and TRBJ1-1; D may be TRBD1 (5 bases). Germline CDR1 and CDR2: LNHDA and SQIVND (reference sequence). This CDR3 is built from 16 residues. The V end lost 4 bases, the J end lost 0 bases, and 15 bases lay between the germline ends. CDR3 region: CASSTPWDAMNTEAFF. CDR3 coding DNA: TGTGCCAGTAGTACACCTTGGGACGCCATGAACACTGAAGCTTTCTTT.

The chain is built from TRBV6-5 and TRBJ2-2, with 11 bases fitting TRBD2. Germline lookup yields CDR1 MNHEY and CDR2 SVGAGI. The CDR3 runs to 17 residues. V trimming: 0 bases; J trimming: 7 bases; junction bases outside the gene matches: 7. CDR3 DNA: TGTGCCAGCAGTTACTCGAGGGTAGCGGGAGGGCACGGGGAGCTGTTTTTT. This codes for CASSYSRVAGGHGELFF.